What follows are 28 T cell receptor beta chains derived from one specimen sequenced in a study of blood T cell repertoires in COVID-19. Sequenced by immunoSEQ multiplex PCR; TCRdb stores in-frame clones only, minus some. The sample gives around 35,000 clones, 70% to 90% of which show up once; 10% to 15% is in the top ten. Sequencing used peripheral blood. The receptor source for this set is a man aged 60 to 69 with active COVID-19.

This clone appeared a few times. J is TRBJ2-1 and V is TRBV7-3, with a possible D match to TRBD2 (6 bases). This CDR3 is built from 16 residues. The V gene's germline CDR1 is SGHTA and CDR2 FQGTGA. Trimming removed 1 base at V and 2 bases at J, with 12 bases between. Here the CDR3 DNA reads TGTGCCAGCAGCTTAAGTTCCGGGAGTGCCTACAATGAGCAGTTCTTC. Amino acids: CASSLSSGSAYNEQFF.

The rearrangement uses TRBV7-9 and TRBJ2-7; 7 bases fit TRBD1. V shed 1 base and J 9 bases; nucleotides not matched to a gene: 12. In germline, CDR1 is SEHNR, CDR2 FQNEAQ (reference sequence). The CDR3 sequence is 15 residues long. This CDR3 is CASSLVGTAPTAQYF. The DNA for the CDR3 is TGTGCCAGCAGCTTAGTCGGGACAGCTCCTACTGCGCAGTACTTC. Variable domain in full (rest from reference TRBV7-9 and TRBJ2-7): DTGVSQNPRHKITKRGQNVTFRCDPISEHNRLYWYRQTLGQGPEFLTYFQNEAQLEKSRLLSDRFSAERPKGSFSTLEIQRTEQGDSAMYLCASSLVGTAPTAQYFGPGTRLTVT.

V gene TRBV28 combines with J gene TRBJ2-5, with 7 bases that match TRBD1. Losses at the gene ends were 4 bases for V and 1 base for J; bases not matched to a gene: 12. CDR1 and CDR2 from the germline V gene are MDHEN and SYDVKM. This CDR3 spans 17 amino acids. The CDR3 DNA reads TGTGCCAGCAGTTCCCCTGTCCCGGGACAGATCCAAGAGACCCAGTACTTC. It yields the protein CASSSPVPGQIQETQYF.

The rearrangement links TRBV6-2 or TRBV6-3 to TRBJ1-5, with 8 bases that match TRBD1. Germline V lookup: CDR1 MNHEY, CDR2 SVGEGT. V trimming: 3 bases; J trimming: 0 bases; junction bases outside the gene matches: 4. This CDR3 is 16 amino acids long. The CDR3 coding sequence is TGTGCCAGCAGTTATGCAGGGGGCAATAGCAATCAGCCCCAGCATTTT. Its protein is CASSYAGGNSNQPQHF.

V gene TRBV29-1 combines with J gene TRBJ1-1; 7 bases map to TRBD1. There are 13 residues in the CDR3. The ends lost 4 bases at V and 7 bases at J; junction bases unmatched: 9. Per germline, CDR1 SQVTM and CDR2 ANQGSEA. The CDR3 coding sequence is TGCAGCGTTGGGATCGGACAGGAATTTGAAGCTTTCTTT. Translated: CSVGIGQEFEAFF.

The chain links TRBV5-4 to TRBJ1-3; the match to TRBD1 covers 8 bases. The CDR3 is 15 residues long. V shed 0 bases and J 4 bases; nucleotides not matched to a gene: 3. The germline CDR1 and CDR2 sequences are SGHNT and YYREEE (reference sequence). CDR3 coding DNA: TGTGCCAGCAGCTTGGGTCAGGGGGCGGGAAACACCATATATTTT. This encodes CASSLGQGAGNTIYF.

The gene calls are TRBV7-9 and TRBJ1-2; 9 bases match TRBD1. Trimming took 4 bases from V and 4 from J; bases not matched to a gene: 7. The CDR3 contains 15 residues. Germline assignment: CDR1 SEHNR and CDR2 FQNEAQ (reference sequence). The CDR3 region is CASSSRGQGIYGYTF. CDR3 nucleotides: TGTGCCAGCAGCTCCCGGGGACAGGGAATCTATGGCTACACCTTC.

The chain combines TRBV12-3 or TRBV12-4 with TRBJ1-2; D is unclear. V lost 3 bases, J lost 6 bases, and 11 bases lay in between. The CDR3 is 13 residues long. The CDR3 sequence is CASSFPQKNGYTF. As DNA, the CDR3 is TGTGCCAGCAGTTTTCCCCAGAAAAATGGCTACACCTTC.

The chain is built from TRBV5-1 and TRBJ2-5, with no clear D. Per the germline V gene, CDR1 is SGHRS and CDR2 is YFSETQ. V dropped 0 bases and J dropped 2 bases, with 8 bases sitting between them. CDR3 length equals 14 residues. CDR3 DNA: TGCGCCAGCAGCTTGGGGCAATTTCAAGAGACCCAGTACTTC. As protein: CASSLGQFQETQYF.

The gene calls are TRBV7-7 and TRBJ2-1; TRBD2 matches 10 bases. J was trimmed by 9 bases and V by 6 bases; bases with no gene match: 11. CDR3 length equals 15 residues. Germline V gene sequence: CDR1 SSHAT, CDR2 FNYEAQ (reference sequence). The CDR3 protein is CASRPFASGSGEQFF. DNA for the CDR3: TGTGCCAGCAGGCCCTTCGCTAGCGGGAGCGGTGAGCAGTTCTTC.

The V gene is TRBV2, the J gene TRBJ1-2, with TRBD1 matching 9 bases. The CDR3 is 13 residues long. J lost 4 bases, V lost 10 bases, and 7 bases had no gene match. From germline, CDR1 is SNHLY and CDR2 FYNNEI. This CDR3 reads CATLTDRGYGYTF. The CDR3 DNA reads TGTGCCACCCTTACGGACAGGGGCTATGGCTACACCTTC. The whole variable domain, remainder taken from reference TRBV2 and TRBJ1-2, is EPEVTQTPSHQVTQMGQEVILRCVPISNHLYFYWYRQILGQKVEFLVSFYNNEISEKSEIFDDQFSVERPDGSNFTLKIRSTKLEDSAMYFCATLTDRGYGYTFGSGTRLTVV.

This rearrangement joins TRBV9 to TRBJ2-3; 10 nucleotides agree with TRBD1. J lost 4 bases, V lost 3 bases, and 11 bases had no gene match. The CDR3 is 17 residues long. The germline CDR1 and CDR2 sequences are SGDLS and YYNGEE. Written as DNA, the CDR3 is TGTGCCAGCAGCGCCGGCCCGACAGGGGGCGGCTCAGATACGCAGTATTTT. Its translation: CASSAGPTGGGSDTQYF.

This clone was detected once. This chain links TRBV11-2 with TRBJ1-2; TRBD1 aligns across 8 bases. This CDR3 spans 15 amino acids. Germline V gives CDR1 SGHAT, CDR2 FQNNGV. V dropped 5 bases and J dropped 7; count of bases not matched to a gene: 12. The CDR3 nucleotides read TGTGCCAGCAGCCACCTAGGACAGGGTGCGCTTGGCTACACCTTC. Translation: CASSHLGQGALGYTF.

CDR3 amino acids: CASSPGEDTQYF. For the CDR3, the DNA is TGTGCCAGCAGTCCGGGAGAAGATACGCAGTATTTT. V and J are TRBV6-6 and TRBJ2-3, with a possible D match to TRBD2 (6 bases). CDR1 and CDR2 from the germline V gene are MNHNY and SVGAGI (reference sequence). Between the trimmed V and J ends, which lost 5 bases and 5 bases, there was a span of 8 bases. The CDR3 runs to 12 residues.

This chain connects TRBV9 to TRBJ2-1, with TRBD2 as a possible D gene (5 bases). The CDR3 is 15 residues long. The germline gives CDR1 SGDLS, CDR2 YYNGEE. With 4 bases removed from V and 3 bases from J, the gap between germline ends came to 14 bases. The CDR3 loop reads CASSPDDAGYNEQFF. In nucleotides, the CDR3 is TGTGCCAGCAGCCCAGATGATGCGGGCTACAATGAGCAGTTCTTC.

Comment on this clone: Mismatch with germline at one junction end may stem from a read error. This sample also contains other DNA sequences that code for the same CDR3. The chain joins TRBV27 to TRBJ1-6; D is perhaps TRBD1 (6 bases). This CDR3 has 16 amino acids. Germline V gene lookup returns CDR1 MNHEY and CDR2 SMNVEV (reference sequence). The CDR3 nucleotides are TGTGCCAGCAGTCCCCAGGGGAGCTCCTATAATTCACCCCTTCACTTT. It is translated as CASSPQGSSYNSPLHF.

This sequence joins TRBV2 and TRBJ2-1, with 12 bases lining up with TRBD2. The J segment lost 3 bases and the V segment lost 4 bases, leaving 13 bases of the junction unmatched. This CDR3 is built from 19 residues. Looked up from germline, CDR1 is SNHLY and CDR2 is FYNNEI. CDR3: CASSAQKQTSGSFYNEQFF. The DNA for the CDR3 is TGTGCCAGCAGTGCACAGAAACAGACTAGCGGGAGTTTCTACAATGAGCAGTTCTTC.

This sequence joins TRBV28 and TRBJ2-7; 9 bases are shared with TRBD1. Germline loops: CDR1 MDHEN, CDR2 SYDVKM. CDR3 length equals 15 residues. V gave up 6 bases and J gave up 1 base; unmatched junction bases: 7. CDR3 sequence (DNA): TGTGCCAGCAGCTTAACAGGGGGCGCATCCTACGAGCAGTACTTC. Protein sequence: CASSLTGGASYEQYF.

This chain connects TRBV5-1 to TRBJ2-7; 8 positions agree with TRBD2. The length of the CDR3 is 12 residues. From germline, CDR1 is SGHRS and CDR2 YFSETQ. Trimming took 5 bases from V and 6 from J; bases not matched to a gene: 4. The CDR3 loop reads CASSDGRAEQYF. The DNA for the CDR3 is TGCGCCAGCAGTGACGGGAGGGCCGAGCAGTACTTC.

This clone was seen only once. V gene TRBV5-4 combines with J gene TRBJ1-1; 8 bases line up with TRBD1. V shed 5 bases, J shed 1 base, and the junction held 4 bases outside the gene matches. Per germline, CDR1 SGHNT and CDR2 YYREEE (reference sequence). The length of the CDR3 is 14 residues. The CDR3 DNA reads TGTGCCAGCAGGAAGACAGGGGCGAACACTGAAGCTTTCTTT. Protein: CASRKTGANTEAFF.

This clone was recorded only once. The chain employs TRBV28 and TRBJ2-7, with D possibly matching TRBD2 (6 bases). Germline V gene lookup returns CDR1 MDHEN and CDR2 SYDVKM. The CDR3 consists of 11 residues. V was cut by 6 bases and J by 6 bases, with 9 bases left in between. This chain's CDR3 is CASSVGGEQYF. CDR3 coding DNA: TGTGCCAGCAGCGTGGGAGGCGAGCAGTACTTC.

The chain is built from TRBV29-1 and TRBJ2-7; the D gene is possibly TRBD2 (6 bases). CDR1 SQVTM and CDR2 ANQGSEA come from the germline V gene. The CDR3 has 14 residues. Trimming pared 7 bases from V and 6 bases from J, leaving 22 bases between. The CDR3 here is CSALPWGVGAEQYF. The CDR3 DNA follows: TGCAGCGCTCTCCCGTGGGGGGTAGGTGCCGAGCAGTACTTC.

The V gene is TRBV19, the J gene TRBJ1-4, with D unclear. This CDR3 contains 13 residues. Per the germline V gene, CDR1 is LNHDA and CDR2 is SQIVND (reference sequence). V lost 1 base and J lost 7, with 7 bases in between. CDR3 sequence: CASSIGAGEKLFF. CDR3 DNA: TGTGCCAGTAGTATAGGTGCCGGTGAAAAACTGTTTTTT.

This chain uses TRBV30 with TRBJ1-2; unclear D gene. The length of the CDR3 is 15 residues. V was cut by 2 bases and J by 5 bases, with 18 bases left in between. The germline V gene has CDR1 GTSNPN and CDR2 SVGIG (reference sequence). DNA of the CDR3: TGTGCCTGGAGTCCCGGGGAGGGAGTCGGATATGGCTACACCTTC. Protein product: CAWSPGEGVGYGYTF.

The CDR3 DNA reads as TGTGCCAGCAACGGGCTAGCGGGAGACGAGCAGTACTTC. Protein sequence: CASNGLAGDEQYF. The genes are TRBV12-3 or TRBV12-4 and TRBJ2-7, with 10 bases matching TRBD2. The CDR3 length is 13 residues. J gave up 5 bases and V 7 bases, and 5 bases lay outside the gene matches.

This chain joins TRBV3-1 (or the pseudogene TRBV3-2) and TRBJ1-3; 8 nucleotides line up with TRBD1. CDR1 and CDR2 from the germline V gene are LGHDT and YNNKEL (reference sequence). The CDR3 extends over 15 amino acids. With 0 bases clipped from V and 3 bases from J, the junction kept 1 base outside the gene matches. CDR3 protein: CASSQDRGLGNTIYF. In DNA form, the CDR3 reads TGTGCCAGCAGCCAAGACAGGGGGCTTGGAAACACCATATATTTT.

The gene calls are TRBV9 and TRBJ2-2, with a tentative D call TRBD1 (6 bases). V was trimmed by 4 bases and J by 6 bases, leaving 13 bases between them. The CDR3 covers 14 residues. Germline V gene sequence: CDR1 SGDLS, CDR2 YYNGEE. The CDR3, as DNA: TGTGCCAGCAGCTCACCAGGGGTCTCCGGGGAGCTGTTTTTT. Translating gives CASSSPGVSGELFF.

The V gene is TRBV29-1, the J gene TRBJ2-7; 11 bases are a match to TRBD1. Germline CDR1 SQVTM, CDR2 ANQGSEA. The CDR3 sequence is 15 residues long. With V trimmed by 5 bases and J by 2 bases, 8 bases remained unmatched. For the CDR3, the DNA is TGCAGCGTTACTACGGACAGGGGGCCCCCCTACGAGCAGTACTTC. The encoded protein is CSVTTDRGPPYEQYF.